The TCR beta chain described here comes from a study of radiotherapy plus CTLA-4 blockade in lung cancer (dated 2018 in TCRdb). About the investigation overall: Objective responses were observed in 15% to 20% of enrolled patients, and disease control was achieved in around 30%. General study outcomes and caveats: Early dynamic changes in blood T cell clones, together with increased serum interferon-beta after radiation, were reported as the strongest predictors of response. After treatment with radiotherapy and ipilimumab, TCR clones that originated in tumors expanded in peripheral blood.

In regard to this clone: Its specific antigen is unknown. Nothing much larger sits one base from this clone, and base qualities are not available.

Focal radiation therapy combined with CTLA-4 blockade (ipilimumab) was tested in patients with chemo-refractory metastatic non-small-cell lung cancer. The library was prepared using the immunoSEQ multiplex PCR assay. TCRdb holds this immuneACCESS table with in-frame rearrangements only. Some clones are missing; in checked studies, unresolved V genes explain under half, and the rest has no known cause. This sample comprises about 26,000 clones, roughly three quarters of them detected only once. The ten top clones hold 20% to 25% of the sample. There are 16 amino acids in the CDR3, from cysteine to phenylalanine inclusive. Only the CDR3 portion is preserved as DNA: 48 bases, with reading frame beginning at the first base. CDR1 and CDR2, looked up from the germline V gene, are MRHNA and SNTAGT. Between the V and J ends, shortened by 8 bases and 7 bases respectively, the junction contains 23 bases.

The rearrangement joined TRBV6-4 to TRBJ1-4; the D gene is perhaps TRBD1, from 6 matching bases. The material sequenced was peripheral blood, taken from a patient treated with radiotherapy plus ipilimumab. This receptor was taken from a human donor with non-small cell lung cancer that progressed on radiotherapy plus ipilimumab. The CDR3 protein sequence reads: CASPCPARGTSEKLFF. The bases are TGTGCCAGCCCTTGTCCCGCGCGAGGGACAAGTGAAAAACTGTTTTTT.